This T cell receptor (beta chain) was found in a study of T cells after yellow fever vaccination. Worth noting for this clonotype: Its antigen is unidentified.

Findings and caveats of the study: Peak timing came faster in the weaker secondary response, day 5 versus 15. Most primary-vaccination clones reappeared after the booster (about 95% CD4, 88% CD8).

TCRdb reprocessed the 5' RACE reads with MiXCR, giving one entry per CDR3 protein. The data hold 450,000 to 550,000 distinct CDR3 sequences, with roughly a fifth observed a single time. This TCR came from a man between 18 and 35 years old who received the YFV17D yellow fever vaccine. The material sequenced was PBMCs, taken approximately 22 days after the first yellow fever vaccination.

The CDR3 reads CASRVGLGGTGELFF. CDR3 sequence (DNA): TGTGCCAGCAGAGTGGGACTAGGGGGAACCGGGGAGCTGTTTTTT. The chain links TRBV12-3 or TRBV12-4 to TRBJ2-2; 8 positions agree with TRBD2. Unmatched junction bases numbered 8, after V lost 6 bases and J lost 5 bases. CDR3 length: 15 amino acids.